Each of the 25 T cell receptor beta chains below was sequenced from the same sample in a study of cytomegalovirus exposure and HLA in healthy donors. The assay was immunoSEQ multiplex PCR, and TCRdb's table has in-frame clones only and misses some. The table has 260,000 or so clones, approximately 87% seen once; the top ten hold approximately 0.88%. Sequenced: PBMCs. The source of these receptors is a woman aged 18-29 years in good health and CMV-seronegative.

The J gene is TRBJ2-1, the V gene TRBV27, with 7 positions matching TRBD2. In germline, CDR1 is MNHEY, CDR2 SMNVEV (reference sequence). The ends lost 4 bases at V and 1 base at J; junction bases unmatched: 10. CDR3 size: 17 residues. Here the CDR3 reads CASSSMAGDWSYNEQFF. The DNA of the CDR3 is TGTGCCAGCAGTTCCATGGCGGGAGATTGGTCCTACAATGAGCAGTTCTTC.

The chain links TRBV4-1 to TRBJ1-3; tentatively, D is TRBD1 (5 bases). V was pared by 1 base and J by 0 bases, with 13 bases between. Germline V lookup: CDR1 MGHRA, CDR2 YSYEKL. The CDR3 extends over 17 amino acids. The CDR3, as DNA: TGCGCCAGCAGCCAAGTGGGACTCACGAGCTCTGGAAACACCATATATTTT. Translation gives CASSQVGLTSSGNTIYF.

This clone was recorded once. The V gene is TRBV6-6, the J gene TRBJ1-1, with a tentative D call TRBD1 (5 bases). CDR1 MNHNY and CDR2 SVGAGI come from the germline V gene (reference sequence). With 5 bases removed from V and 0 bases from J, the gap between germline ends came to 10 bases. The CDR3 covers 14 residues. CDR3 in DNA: TGTGCCAGCAGTCGACAGACCATGAACACTGAAGCTTTCTTT. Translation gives CASSRQTMNTEAFF.

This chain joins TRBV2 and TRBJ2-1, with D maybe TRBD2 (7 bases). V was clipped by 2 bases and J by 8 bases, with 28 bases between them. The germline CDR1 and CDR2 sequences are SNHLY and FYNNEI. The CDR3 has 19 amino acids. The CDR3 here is CASSESGVGAREYRDEQFF. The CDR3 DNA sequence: TGTGCCAGCAGTGAAAGTGGGGTGGGGGCGCGGGAGTACAGGGATGAGCAGTTCTTC.

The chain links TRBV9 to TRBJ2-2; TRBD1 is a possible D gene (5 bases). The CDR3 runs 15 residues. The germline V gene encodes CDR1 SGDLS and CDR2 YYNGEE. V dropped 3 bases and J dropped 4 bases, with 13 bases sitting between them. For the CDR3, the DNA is TGTGCCAGCAGCGCGATACAGGCGATCACCGGGGAGCTGTTTTTT. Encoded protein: CASSAIQAITGELFF.

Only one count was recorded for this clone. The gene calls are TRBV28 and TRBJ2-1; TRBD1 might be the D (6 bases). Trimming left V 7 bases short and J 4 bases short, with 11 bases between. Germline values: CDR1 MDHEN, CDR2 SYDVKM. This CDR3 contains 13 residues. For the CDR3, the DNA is TGTGCCAGCAAACAGGGTTCATACAATGAGCAGTTCTTC. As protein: CASKQGSYNEQFF.

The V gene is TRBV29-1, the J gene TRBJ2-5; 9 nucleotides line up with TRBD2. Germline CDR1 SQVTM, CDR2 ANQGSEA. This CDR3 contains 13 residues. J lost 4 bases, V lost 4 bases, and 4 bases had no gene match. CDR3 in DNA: TGCAGCGTTGCGGGACTAGCCATAGAGACCCAGTACTTC. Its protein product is CSVAGLAIETQYF.

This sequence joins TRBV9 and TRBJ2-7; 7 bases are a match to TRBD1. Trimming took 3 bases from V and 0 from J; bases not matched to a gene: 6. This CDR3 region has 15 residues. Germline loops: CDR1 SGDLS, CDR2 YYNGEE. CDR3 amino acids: CASSAGQALSYEQYF. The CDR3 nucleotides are TGTGCCAGCAGCGCAGGACAGGCCCTCTCCTACGAGCAGTACTTC.

Written as DNA, the CDR3 is TGTGCCATCAGCTACCCGGGCTCCTACGAGCAGTACTTC. It yields the protein CAISYPGSYEQYF. The rearrangement uses TRBV10-3 and TRBJ2-7; D is uncertain. Germline CDR1 and CDR2: ENHRY and SYGVKD. Trimming pared 6 bases from V and 0 bases from J, leaving 9 bases between. The CDR3 is made up of 13 amino acids.

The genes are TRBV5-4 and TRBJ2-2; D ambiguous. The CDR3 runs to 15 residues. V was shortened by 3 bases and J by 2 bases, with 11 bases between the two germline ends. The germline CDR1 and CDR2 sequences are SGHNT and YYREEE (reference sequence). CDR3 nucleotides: TGTGCCAGCAGCTCGCAGGCCACAAACACCGGGGAGCTGTTTTTT. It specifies CASSSQATNTGELFF.

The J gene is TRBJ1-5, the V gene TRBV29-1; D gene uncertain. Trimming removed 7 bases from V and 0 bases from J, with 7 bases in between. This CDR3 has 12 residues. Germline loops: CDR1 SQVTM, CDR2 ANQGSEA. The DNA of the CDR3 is TGCAGCGCCACAAATAGCAATCAGCCCCAGCATTTT. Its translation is CSATNSNQPQHF. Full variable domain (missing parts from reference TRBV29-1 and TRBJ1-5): SAVISQKPSRDICQRGTSLTIQCQVDSQVTMMFWYRQQPGQSLTLIATANQGSEATYESGFVIDKFPISRPNLTFSTLTVSNMSPEDSSIYLCSATNSNQPQHFGDGTRLSIL.

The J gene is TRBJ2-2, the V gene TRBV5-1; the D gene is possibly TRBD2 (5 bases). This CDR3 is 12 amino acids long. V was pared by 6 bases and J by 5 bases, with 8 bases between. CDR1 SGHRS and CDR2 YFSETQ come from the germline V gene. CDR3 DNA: TGCGCCAGCACGAGGGATACCGGGGAGCTGTTTTTT. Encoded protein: CASTRDTGELFF.

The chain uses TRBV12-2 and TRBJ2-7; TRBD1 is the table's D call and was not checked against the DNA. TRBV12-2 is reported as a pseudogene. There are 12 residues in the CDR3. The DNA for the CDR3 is TGTGCAAGTTGGGCCAGGGGGCACGAGCAGTACTTC. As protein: CASWARGHEQYF.

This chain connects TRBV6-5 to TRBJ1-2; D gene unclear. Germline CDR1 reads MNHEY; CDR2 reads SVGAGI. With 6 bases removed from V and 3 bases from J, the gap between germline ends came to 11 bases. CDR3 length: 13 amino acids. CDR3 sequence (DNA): TGTGCCAGCAGCCCCGGTCCGGACTATGGCTACACCTTC. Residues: CASSPGPDYGYTF.

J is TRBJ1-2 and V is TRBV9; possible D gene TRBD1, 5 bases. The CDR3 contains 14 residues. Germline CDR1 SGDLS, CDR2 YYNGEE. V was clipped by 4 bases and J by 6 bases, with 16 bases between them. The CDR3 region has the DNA TGTGCCAGCAGCATCCGACCCGACAGAAATGGCTACACCTTC. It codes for CASSIRPDRNGYTF. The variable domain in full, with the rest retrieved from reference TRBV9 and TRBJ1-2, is DSGVTQTPKHLITATGQRVTLRCSPRSGDLSVYWYQQSLDQGLQFLIQYYNGEERAKGNILERFSAQQFPDLHSELNLSSLELGDSALYFCASSIRPDRNGYTFGSGTRLTVV.

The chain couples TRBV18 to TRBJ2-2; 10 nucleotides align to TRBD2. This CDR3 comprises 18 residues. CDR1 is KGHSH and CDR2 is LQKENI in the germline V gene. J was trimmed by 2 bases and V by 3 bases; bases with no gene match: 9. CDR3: CASSPLVLAGINTGELFF. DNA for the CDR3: TGTGCCAGCTCACCGTTAGTACTAGCGGGAATAAACACCGGGGAGCTGTTTTTT.

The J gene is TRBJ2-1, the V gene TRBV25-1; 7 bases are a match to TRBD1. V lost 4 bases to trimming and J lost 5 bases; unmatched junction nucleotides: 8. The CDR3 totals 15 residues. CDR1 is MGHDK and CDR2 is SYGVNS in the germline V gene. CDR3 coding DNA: TGTGCCAGCAGTGCCGCCGGGACAGTTAACAATGAGCAGTTCTTC. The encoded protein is CASSAAGTVNNEQFF.

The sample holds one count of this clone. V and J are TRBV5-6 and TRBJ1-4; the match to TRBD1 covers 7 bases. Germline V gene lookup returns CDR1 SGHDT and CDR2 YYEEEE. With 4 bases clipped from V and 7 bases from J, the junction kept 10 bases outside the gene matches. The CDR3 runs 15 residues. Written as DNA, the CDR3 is TGTGCCAGCAGCATTTACAGGGGAGGCGCTGAAAAACTGTTTTTT. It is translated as CASSIYRGGAEKLFF.

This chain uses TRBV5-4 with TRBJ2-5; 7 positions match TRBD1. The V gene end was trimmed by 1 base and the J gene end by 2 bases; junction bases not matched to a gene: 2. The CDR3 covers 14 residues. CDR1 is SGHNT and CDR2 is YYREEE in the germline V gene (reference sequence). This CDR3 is CASSLRQGQETQYF. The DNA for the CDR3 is TGTGCCAGCAGCTTGAGACAGGGTCAAGAGACCCAGTACTTC.

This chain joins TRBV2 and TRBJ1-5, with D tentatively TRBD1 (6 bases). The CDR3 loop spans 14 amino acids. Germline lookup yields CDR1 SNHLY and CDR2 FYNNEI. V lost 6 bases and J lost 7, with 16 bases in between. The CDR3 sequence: CASSEYREGQPQHF. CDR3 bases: TGTGCCAGCAGCGAATACAGGGAAGGCCAGCCCCAGCATTTT.

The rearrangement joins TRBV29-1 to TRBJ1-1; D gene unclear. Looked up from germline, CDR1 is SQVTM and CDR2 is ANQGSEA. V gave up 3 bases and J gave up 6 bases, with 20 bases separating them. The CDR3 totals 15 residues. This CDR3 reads CSVDSPPGRLPEAFF. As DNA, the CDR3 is TGCAGCGTTGATTCCCCTCCAGGTCGCCTGCCTGAAGCTTTCTTT.

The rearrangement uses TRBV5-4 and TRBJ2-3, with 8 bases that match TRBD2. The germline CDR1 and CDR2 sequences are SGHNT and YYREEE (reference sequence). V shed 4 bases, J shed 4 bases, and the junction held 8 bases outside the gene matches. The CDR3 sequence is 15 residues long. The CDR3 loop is CASSTRLASADTQYF. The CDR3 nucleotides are TGTGCCAGCAGCACCCGACTAGCGTCAGCAGATACGCAGTATTTT.

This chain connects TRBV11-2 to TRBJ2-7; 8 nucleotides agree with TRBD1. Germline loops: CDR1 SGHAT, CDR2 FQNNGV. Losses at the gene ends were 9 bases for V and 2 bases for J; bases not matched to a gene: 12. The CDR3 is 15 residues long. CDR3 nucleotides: TGTGCCAGTCGGACCGTTGGGACAGGCACCTACGAGCAGTACTTC. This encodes CASRTVGTGTYEQYF.

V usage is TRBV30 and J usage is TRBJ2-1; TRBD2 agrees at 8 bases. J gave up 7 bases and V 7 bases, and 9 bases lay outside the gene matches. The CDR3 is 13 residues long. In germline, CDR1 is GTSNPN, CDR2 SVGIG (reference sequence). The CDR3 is CAFTGTRHNEQFF. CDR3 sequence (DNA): TGTGCCTTTACCGGGACTAGACATAATGAGCAGTTCTTC.

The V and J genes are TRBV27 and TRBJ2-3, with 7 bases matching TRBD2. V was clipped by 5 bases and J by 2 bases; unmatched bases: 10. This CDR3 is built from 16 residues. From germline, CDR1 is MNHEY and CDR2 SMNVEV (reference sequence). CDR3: CASSPRPGTITDTQYF. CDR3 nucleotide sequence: TGTGCCAGCAGTCCCCGTCCCGGGACTATCACAGATACGCAGTATTTT.